The clone carrying this T cell receptor (beta chain) showed up many times. These data come from a study of molecular identifiers for immune sequencing clone quantification. Germline V lookup: CDR1 MGHRA, CDR2 YSYEKL. CDR3 size: 14 residues. Between the trimmed V and J ends, which lost 0 bases and 7 bases, there was a span of 12 bases. Each CDR3 protein is one row after TCRdb ran MiXCR on the PCR reads. The sample holds 250,000 to 350,000 distinct CDR3 sequences; roughly a fifth are singletons and the top ten take under 0.95%. V usage is TRBV4-1 and J usage is TRBJ1-2, with D tentatively TRBD1 (5 bases). The sequenced sample was naive CD8+ T cells from blood, with Jurkat cell RNA spiked in. The subset here: FACS-sorted CD8+CD4-CCR7+CD45RA+ naive T cells. This sequence originates from a human donor in good health. Some libraries in this study had Jurkat cell RNA spiked in. The CDR3 bases are TGCGCCAGCAGCCAAGACGGAGGGGTACTTGGCTACACCTTC. Amino acid sequence: CASSQDGGVLGYTF.